The 12 T cell receptor beta chains below all came from one sample that was sequenced in a study of CD8+ T cells in alopecia areata. Indicated treatment: oral pan-JAK inhibitor, 5-10 mg twice daily. Reverse transcribed after extraction, RNA yielded cDNA as the sequencing template. The table came from immunoSEQ multiplex PCR; TCRdb's copy has only in-frame clones and leaves some out. Here the sample spans approximately 200,000 clones, 60% being singletons. The material sequenced was CD4+ T cells sorted from blood, taken at week 4, from a patient treated with tofacitinib. These receptor sequences come from a human donor with alopecia areata.

The genes are TRBV7-9 and TRBJ2-4; TRBD2 matches at 7 bases. The germline V gene encodes CDR1 SEHNR and CDR2 FQNEAQ (reference sequence). Trimming removed 5 bases from V and 8 bases from J; junction bases left unmatched: 6. CDR3 length equals 13 residues. The CDR3 sequence: CASSRRAGDIQYF. The CDR3, as DNA: TGTGCCAGCAGCCGACGGGCGGGAGACATTCAGTACTTC. The full variable domain, with the rest looked up from reference TRBV7-9 and TRBJ2-4, is DTGVSQNPRHKITKRGQNVTFRCDPISEHNRLYWYRQTLGQGPEFLTYFQNEAQLEKSRLLSDRFSAERPKGSFSTLEIQRTEQGDSAMYLCASSRRAGDIQYFGAGTRLSVL.

The CDR3 sequence: CASSITGLGGYTF. The CDR3 DNA reads TGTGCCAGCAGTATAACAGGGCTAGGAGGCTACACCTTC. The chain carries TRBV6-5 and TRBJ1-2; D is perhaps TRBD1 (6 bases). V shed 5 bases and J shed 8 bases, with 15 bases lying between them. The CDR3 totals 13 residues. Per the germline V gene, CDR1 is MNHEY and CDR2 is SVGAGI.

This chain links TRBV30 with TRBJ2-6, with D unclear. This CDR3 contains 14 residues. V gave up 6 bases and J gave up 0 bases, with 9 bases separating them. Germline V lookup: CDR1 GTSNPN, CDR2 SVGIG (reference sequence). The CDR3 spells CACPSLSGANVLTF. DNA for the CDR3: TGTGCCTGCCCCTCCCTCTCTGGGGCCAACGTCCTGACTTTC.

The chain is built from TRBV9 and TRBJ2-7; D is uncertain. The CDR3 runs to 14 residues. Germline V gene data show CDR1 as SGDLS and CDR2 as YYNGEE. The germline V and J ends were trimmed by 4 bases and 2 bases, with 13 bases remaining between them. The CDR3 bases are TGTGCCAGCAGCCCCCAGGTCGCGACCTACGAGCAGTACTTC. This sequence encodes CASSPQVATYEQYF.

The chain couples TRBV10-3 to TRBJ2-5; tentative D call: TRBD2 (5 bases). The CDR3 totals 13 residues. The germline gives CDR1 ENHRY, CDR2 SYGVKD. The V gene lost 5 bases and the J gene lost 1 base, with 8 bases spanning the gap. The CDR3 loop reads CAISRSGQETQYF. The CDR3 DNA sequence: TGTGCCATCAGTCGGAGCGGCCAAGAGACCCAGTACTTC.

The chain has TRBV5-1 and TRBJ2-7; 7 nucleotides line up with TRBD2. The CDR3 runs 14 residues. Germline values: CDR1 SGHRS, CDR2 YFSETQ. With 6 bases clipped from V and 3 bases from J, the junction kept 9 bases outside the gene matches. Written as DNA, the CDR3 is TGCGCCAGCAAGCAGGCGCTAGCGGACTACGAGCAGTACTTC. Translated: CASKQALADYEQYF.

V is TRBV7-2 and J is TRBJ1-2; 8 bases line up with TRBD1. Germline assignment: CDR1 SGHTA and CDR2 FQGNSA. This CDR3 contains 15 residues. The trim removed 3 bases at V and 4 bases at J, leaving 7 bases unmatched. CDR3 sequence (DNA): TGTGCCAGCAGCTTTTCTAGAGACAGGGGCTATGGCTACACCTTC. Its translation: CASSFSRDRGYGYTF.

J is TRBJ1-5 and V is TRBV7-2; unclear D gene. The CDR3 length is 13 residues. Trimming pared 1 base from V and 6 bases from J, leaving 7 bases between. Germline CDR1 and CDR2: SGHTA and FQGNSA. The CDR3 region has the DNA TGTGCCAGCAGCTTAGGAGGCGTTCAGCCCCAGCATTTT. This encodes CASSLGGVQPQHF.

V is TRBV4-1 and J is TRBJ2-6; no clear D gene. The CDR3 is 16 amino acids. Germline CDR1 MGHRA, CDR2 YSYEKL. V dropped 0 bases and J dropped 1 base, with 7 bases sitting between them. The CDR3 DNA reads as TGCGCCAGCAGCCAAGATTTAGGGTCTGGGGCCAACGTCCTGACTTTC. Its translation: CASSQDLGSGANVLTF.

The rearrangement joins TRBV5-1 to TRBJ2-2; 7 positions match TRBD1. V lost 4 bases, J lost 4 bases, and 7 bases stayed unmatched. Germline V CDR1 and CDR2: SGHRS, YFSETQ. The CDR3 runs 15 residues. CDR3 in DNA: TGCGCCAGCAGCCCAGTGACAGGGATCACCGGGGAGCTGTTTTTT. This codes for CASSPVTGITGELFF.

The gene calls are TRBV27 and TRBJ2-7; 9 bases agree with TRBD2. CDR3 length: 15 residues. CDR1 is MNHEY and CDR2 is SMNVEV in the germline V gene (reference sequence). Trimming removed 4 bases from V and 2 bases from J; junction bases left unmatched: 6. The CDR3 sequence: CASSSGLALTYEQYF. Written as DNA, the CDR3 is TGTGCCAGCAGTTCCGGACTAGCGCTTACCTACGAGCAGTACTTC.

Regarding this clone: This sample also contains other DNA sequences that code for the same CDR3. The chain uses TRBV29-1 and TRBJ2-5, with D hard to call. Deletions cut 3 bases from V and 4 bases from J, with 6 bases between. CDR3 length: 11 amino acids. In germline, CDR1 is SQVTM, CDR2 ANQGSEA. The DNA of the CDR3 is TGCAGCGTTGATAGTGGAGAGACCCAGTACTTC. Residues: CSVDSGETQYF. The variable domain in full, with the rest retrieved from reference TRBV29-1 and TRBJ2-5, is SAVISQKPSRDICQRGTSLTIQCQVDSQVTMMFWYRQQPGQSLTLIATANQGSEATYESGFVIDKFPISRPNLTFSTLTVSNMSPEDSSIYLCSVDSGETQYFGPGTRLLVL.